What follows are 7 T cell receptor beta chains derived from one specimen sequenced in a study of T cell responses to AZD1222 COVID-19 vaccine. Using immunoSEQ multiplex PCR, the repertoire was profiled, and TCRdb retains in-frame clones only, with some absent. The sample records some 130,000 clones, about nine tenths being singletons. The specimen comprised peripheral blood, sampled on day 0 of AZD1222 vaccination. Source of these receptors: an adult in good health.

This chain links TRBV3-1 (or the pseudogene TRBV3-2) with TRBJ1-2; D is possibly TRBD1 (5 bases). The V end was cut by 2 bases, the J end by 5 bases, with 6 bases between. Germline V gene data show CDR1 as LGHDT and CDR2 as YNNKEL (reference sequence). The CDR3 extends over 12 amino acids. The CDR3 nucleotides read TGTGCCAGCAGCCAACAGGGATATGGCTACACCTTC. It specifies CASSQQGYGYTF.

V is TRBV12-5 and J is TRBJ1-1; D call uncertain. This CDR3 region has 12 residues. The V end lost 1 base, the J end lost 6 bases, and 6 bases lay between the germline ends. Germline assignment: CDR1 LGHNT and CDR2 FRNRAP. The CDR3 bases are TGTGCTAGTGGTTTGGATGGGCCTGAAGCTTTCTTT. Its translation is CASGLDGPEAFF.

This chain links TRBV5-5 with TRBJ1-5; D perhaps matches TRBD1 (6 bases). This CDR3 spans 15 amino acids. Trimming removed 4 bases from V and 3 bases from J, with 14 bases in between. Germline-derived CDR1 and CDR2 are SGHKS and YYEKEE (reference sequence). CDR3 sequence: CASSRGAGANQPQHF. The CDR3 region has the DNA TGTGCCAGCAGCCGGGGGGCAGGGGCCAATCAGCCCCAGCATTTT.

This chain uses TRBV18 with TRBJ1-1; D gene ambiguous. The germline V gene has CDR1 KGHSH and CDR2 LQKENI. The CDR3 contains 14 residues. V was trimmed by 4 bases and J by 1 base, leaving 10 bases between them. CDR3: CASSHADGNTEAFF. In nucleotides, the CDR3 is TGTGCCAGCTCACACGCCGACGGGAACACTGAAGCTTTCTTT.

J is TRBJ1-1 and V is TRBV18; D uncertain. This CDR3 contains 19 residues. V lost 1 base and J lost 2, with 23 bases in between. Germline assignment: CDR1 KGHSH and CDR2 LQKENI. The CDR3 DNA sequence: TGTGCCAGCTCACCACACCATCCCTCAGATACGAGTCTTAACACTGAAGCTTTCTTT. Protein sequence: CASSPHHPSDTSLNTEAFF. Supplemented by reference TRBV18 and TRBJ1-1, the full variable domain reads NAGVMQNPRHLVRRRGQEARLRCSPMKGHSHVYWYRQLPEEGLKFMVYLQKENIIDESGMPKERFSAEFPKEGPSILRIQQVVRGDSAAYFCASSPHHPSDTSLNTEAFFGQGTRLTVV.

The chain is built from TRBV23-1 and TRBJ2-7; perhaps D is TRBD1 or TRBD2 (5 bases each). TRBV23-1 is an ORF; its function is uncertain. CDR3 size: 14 residues. With 2 bases removed from V and 1 base from J, the gap between germline ends came to 9 bases. CDR3 residues: CASSQGGASYEQYF. Written as DNA, the CDR3 is TGCGCCAGCAGTCAAGGGGGAGCTTCCTACGAGCAGTACTTC.

The chain links TRBV3-1 (or the pseudogene TRBV3-2) to TRBJ1-3; D possibly corresponds to TRBD1 (6 bases). V lost 4 bases, J lost 1 base, and 17 bases lay in between. Germline V gene sequence: CDR1 LGHDT, CDR2 YNNKEL (reference sequence). The CDR3 has 17 residues. CDR3 bases: TGTGCCAGCAGCCCCCAACGGGGGGCTTCATCTGGAAACACCATATATTTT. Translating it yields CASSPQRGASSGNTIYF.